The next 10 T cell receptor beta chains were all read from a single sample in a study of CD8 T cells in Susac syndrome. An input of about 0.5 to 1 ug of RNA was subjected to reverse transcription using random hexamers. TCRdb reanalysed the immunoSEQ multiplex PCR reads using MiXCR and keeps one entry per CDR3 protein. The repertoire has 300,000 or so distinct CDR3 sequences, just over 90% of them found once; the top ten carry roughly 0.059%. The source material was CD4+ T cells from PBMCs. The receptors originated from a human donor with multiple sclerosis.

This clonotype was observed a few times. V and J are TRBV30 and TRBJ2-5; D not resolved. The germline CDR1 and CDR2 sequences are GTSNPN and SVGIG (reference sequence). V shed 1 base and J shed 0 bases, with 6 bases lying between them. CDR3 length equals 13 residues. The CDR3 protein is CAWSGPNQETQYF. CDR3 coding DNA: TGTGCCTGGAGTGGCCCTAACCAAGAGACCCAGTACTTC.

The chain combines TRBV3-1 with TRBJ2-2; D is ambiguous. The germline gives CDR1 LGHDT, CDR2 YNNKEL (reference sequence). Trimming left V 0 bases short and J 8 bases short, with 13 bases between. This CDR3 comprises 15 residues. In nucleotides, the CDR3 is TGTGCCAGCAGCCAAGATCTGGGGTGGCCGGGGGAGCTGTTTTTT. This sequence encodes CASSQDLGWPGELFF.

This chain connects TRBV23-1 to TRBJ1-1; D is uncertain. TRBV23-1 is given ORF status, its function remaining uncertain. There are 15 residues in the CDR3. The germline V and J ends were trimmed by 0 bases and 1 base, with 9 bases remaining between them. CDR3 coding DNA: TGCGCCAGCAGTCAATCATTGGCTCCGAACACTGAAGCTTTCTTT. It translates to CASSQSLAPNTEAFF.

This CDR3 reads CASAQTVNTGELFF. In DNA form, the CDR3 reads TGTGCCAGCGCGCAAACAGTGAACACCGGGGAGCTGTTTTTT. The gene calls are TRBV7-3 and TRBJ2-2, with no clear D. Germline assignment: CDR1 SGHTA and CDR2 FQGTGA. V was cut by 8 bases and J by 1 base, with 11 bases left in between. CDR3 length: 14 amino acids.

The chain uses TRBV5-4 and TRBJ2-7; 9 bases fit TRBD1. The ends lost 4 bases at V and 5 bases at J; junction bases unmatched: 10. The CDR3 is 15 amino acids. In germline, CDR1 is SGHNT, CDR2 YYREEE (reference sequence). CDR3 DNA sequence: TGTGCCAGCAGCCCTTGGGGGACAGGGACCCACGAGCAGTACTTC. This gives the protein CASSPWGTGTHEQYF.

This clonotype was detected only a few times. The chain employs TRBV12-3 or TRBV12-4 and TRBJ1-4, with D perhaps TRBD1 (5 bases). Trimming removed 5 bases from V and 5 bases from J, with 12 bases in between. CDR3 length: 14 residues. The chain's CDR3 is CASSPRGGNEKLFF. The CDR3 bases are TGTGCCAGCAGTCCTCGTGGGGGAAATGAAAAACTGTTTTTT.

This chain connects TRBV27 to TRBJ1-4; D is uncertain. The CDR3 runs to 10 residues. Trimming took 7 bases from V and 10 from J, leaving 7 bases between them. Looked up from germline, CDR1 is MNHEY and CDR2 is SMNVEV (reference sequence). The CDR3 nucleotides are TGTGCCAGCATGGTATTAAAACTGTTTTTT. Translated, it gives CASMVLKLFF.

This chain uses TRBV12-3 or TRBV12-4 with TRBJ2-1, with 9 bases identical to TRBD2. The CDR3 spans 14 residues. Losses at the gene ends were 1 base for V and 7 bases for J; bases not matched to a gene: 2. DNA of the CDR3: TGTGCCAGCAGTTTAGTGCGGGGGGGAAATGAGCAGTTCTTC. This gives the protein CASSLVRGGNEQFF.

The V gene is TRBV6-5, the J gene TRBJ2-1, with 7 bases that match TRBD1. Germline V gene sequence: CDR1 MNHEY, CDR2 SVGAGI. The CDR3 covers 15 residues. V dropped 2 bases and J dropped 2; count of bases not matched to a gene: 3. CDR3 DNA sequence: TGTGCCAGCAGTTACGCGACAGGGCCCTACAATGAGCAGTTCTTC. Its translation: CASSYATGPYNEQFF.

The rearrangement links TRBV10-3 to TRBJ2-7; 11 nucleotides line up with TRBD2. Trimming took 5 bases from V and 6 from J; bases not matched to a gene: 9. This CDR3 region has 15 residues. CDR1 and CDR2 from the germline V gene are ENHRY and SYGVKD. The CDR3: CAISYLAGGPGEQYF. The DNA for the CDR3 is TGTGCCATCAGTTACTTAGCGGGAGGGCCTGGCGAGCAGTACTTC.